This TCR beta chain was sequenced for a study of cytomegalovirus exposure and HLA in healthy donors. Study in general: One earlier analysis, a look at about 179 million T cells, found some 120 million unique TCR beta sequences.

With 60 Vbeta and 13 Jbeta primers, the PCR was carried out. Sequencing used immunoSEQ multiplex PCR; TCRdb keeps in-frame clones, though not all of them. The table lists approximately 110,000 clones, around 67% of them singletons. Overall study results and limits: The classifier reportedly diagnosed cytomegalovirus status with high sensitivity and specificity. Indistinguishable V segments such as TRBV6-2 and TRBV6-3 were excluded. 16,951 TCR beta sequences were associated with HLA alleles at 0.05 false discovery rate in a later analysis.

The germline CDR1 and CDR2 sequences are SEHNR and FQNEAQ (reference sequence). This CDR3 has 13 amino acids. Comment on this clone: Its target is unknown. A read error may produce the germline difference seen at one junction end.

This receptor was obtained from a woman in her 40s in good health and CMV-seronegative. Sequencing was done on a sample of PBMCs. The chain links TRBV7-9 to TRBJ1-1; no definite D call. CDR3 sequence: CSSSSFEYTEAFF. As DNA, the CDR3 is TGTTCCAGCAGCTCCTTCGAGTACACTGAAGCTTTCTTT.